This entry concerns a single TCR beta chain. The antigen is unknown. With no exceptions, donors were healthy Caucasians. These data belong to a study of identical twins. TCRdb redid the calling of the 5' RACE reads with MiXCR, one entry per CDR3 protein. The data hold approximately 700,000 distinct CDR3 sequences, with around 6% observed a single time. Study results and caveats: With abundant cord blood beta clonotypes, insertions were fewer; memory repertoires showed no such pattern.

Material for sequencing was naive T cells sorted from blood. The sequence derives from a man aged 18 to 30 in good health.

CDR3 DNA sequence: TGCAGTGCTAGCGTACAGGGGCACACTGAAGCTTTCTTT. Protein: CSASVQGHTEAFF. The rearrangement joins TRBV20-1 to TRBJ1-1, with 7 bases matching TRBD1. This CDR3 has 13 residues. J lost 3 bases, V lost 3 bases, and 4 bases had no gene match. CDR1 is DFQATT, CDR2 SNEGSKA, per germline (reference sequence).